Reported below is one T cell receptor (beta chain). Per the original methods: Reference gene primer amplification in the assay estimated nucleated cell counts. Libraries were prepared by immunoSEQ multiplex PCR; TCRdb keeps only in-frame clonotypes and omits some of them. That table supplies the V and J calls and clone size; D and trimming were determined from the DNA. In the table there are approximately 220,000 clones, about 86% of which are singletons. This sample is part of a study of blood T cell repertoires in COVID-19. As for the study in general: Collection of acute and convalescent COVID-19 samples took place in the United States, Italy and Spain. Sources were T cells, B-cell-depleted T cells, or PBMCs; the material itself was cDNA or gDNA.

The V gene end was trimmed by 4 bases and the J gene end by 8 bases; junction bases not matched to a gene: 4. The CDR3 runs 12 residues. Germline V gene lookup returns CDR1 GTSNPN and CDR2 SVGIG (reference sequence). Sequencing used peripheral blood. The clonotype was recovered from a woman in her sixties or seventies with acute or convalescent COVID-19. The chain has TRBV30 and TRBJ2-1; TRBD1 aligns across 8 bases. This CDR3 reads CAWKDRDDEQFF. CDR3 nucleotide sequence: TGTGCCTGGAAGGACAGGGATGATGAGCAGTTCTTC.